Following are 31 T cell receptor beta chains from one sample sequenced in a study of T cell responses to AZD1222 COVID-19 vaccine. Here immunoSEQ multiplex PCR was the method, and the copy in TCRdb shows in-frame clones only, minus some. The repertoire holds around 180,000 clones, with more than 80% as singletons. The specimen was peripheral blood, collected on day 0 of AZD1222 vaccination. The origin of the receptors is an adult in good health.

The V and J genes are TRBV28 and TRBJ1-6; D possibly corresponds to TRBD1 (5 bases). CDR3 size: 16 residues. CDR1 and CDR2 (germline): MDHEN, SYDVKM. The V gene lost 5 bases and the J gene lost 0 bases, with 11 bases spanning the gap. The CDR3 reads CASSAGTGSYNSPLHF. CDR3 nucleotides: TGTGCCAGCAGTGCCGGGACGGGCTCCTATAATTCACCCCTCCACTTT.

The gene calls are TRBV13 and TRBJ1-2, with 8 bases that match TRBD1. The CDR3 is 15 amino acids. V dropped 6 bases and J dropped 1; count of bases not matched to a gene: 7. Germline assignment: CDR1 PRHDT and CDR2 FYEKMQ (reference sequence). CDR3 region: CASSLRQGINYGYTF. Written as DNA, the CDR3 is TGTGCCAGCAGTCTCCGACAGGGGATTAACTATGGCTACACCTTC. The whole variable domain, remainder taken from reference TRBV13 and TRBJ1-2, is AAGVIQSPRHLIKEKRETATLKCYPIPRHDTVYWYQQGPGQDPQFLISFYEKMQSDKGSIPDRFSAQQFSDYHSELNMSSLELGDSALYFCASSLRQGINYGYTFGSGTRLTVV.

The genes are TRBV7-9 and TRBJ1-2; 12 bases agree with TRBD1. This CDR3 spans 14 amino acids. Germline loops: CDR1 SEHNR, CDR2 FQNEAQ (reference sequence). The ends lost 2 bases at V and 8 bases at J; junction bases unmatched: 3. The CDR3 region has the DNA TGTGCCAGCAGCTTAATGGGGACAGGGGGCGGCTACACCTTC. It specifies CASSLMGTGGGYTF.

V and J are TRBV11-1 and TRBJ2-2; 10 bases are a match to TRBD2. Germline assignment: CDR1 SGHAT and CDR2 FQDESV (reference sequence). Trimming took 6 bases from V and 4 from J; bases not matched to a gene: 5. The CDR3 sequence is 15 residues long. The CDR3 nucleotides are TGTGCCAGCAGGCTAGCGGGGGCGGGCACCGGGGAGCTGTTTTTT. Protein product: CASRLAGAGTGELFF.

The rearrangement links TRBV28 to TRBJ2-7; D ambiguous. The CDR3 contains 14 residues. Germline V gives CDR1 MDHEN, CDR2 SYDVKM. Trimming removed 4 bases from V and 2 bases from J, with 12 bases in between. Here the CDR3 reads CASSSATVTYEQYF. CDR3 bases: TGTGCCAGCAGTTCGGCTACAGTCACCTACGAGCAGTACTTC.

This sequence joins TRBV28 and TRBJ2-3, with 10 nucleotides matching TRBD2. Trimming removed 6 bases from V and 7 bases from J; junction bases left unmatched: 13. The CDR3 sequence is 16 residues long. The germline V gene encodes CDR1 MDHEN and CDR2 SYDVKM. The CDR3 DNA reads as TGTGCCAGCAGGAAATTAGCGGGAGGCGACCTTAATACGCAGTATTTT. It specifies CASRKLAGGDLNTQYF.

This clone was counted once. The V gene is TRBV18, the J gene TRBJ1-4, with D perhaps matching TRBD1 (5 bases). This CDR3 contains 15 residues. V lost 2 bases to trimming and J lost 8 bases, with 15 bases between them. The germline gives CDR1 KGHSH, CDR2 LQKENI. CDR3 nucleotide sequence: TGTGCCAGCTCACCAAGCGGACATCGTAACGAAAAACTGTTTTTT. This sequence encodes CASSPSGHRNEKLFF.

V is TRBV11-2 and J is TRBJ2-5; D may be TRBD1 or TRBD2 (5 bases each). Germline-derived CDR1 and CDR2 are SGHAT and FQNNGV. Trimming cost V 3 bases and J 1 base, with 6 bases left between them. The CDR3 length is 13 residues. CDR3 residues: CASSFGTQETQYF. DNA of the CDR3: TGTGCCAGCAGCTTCGGGACCCAAGAGACCCAGTACTTC.

The genes are TRBV3-1 (or the pseudogene TRBV3-2) and TRBJ1-2; D unresolved. CDR1 LGHDT and CDR2 YNNKEL come from the germline V gene (reference sequence). Trimming removed 0 bases at V and 4 bases at J, with 6 bases between. This CDR3 contains 13 residues. The chain's CDR3 is CASSQESPYGYTF. The CDR3 nucleotides are TGTGCCAGCAGCCAAGAATCCCCCTATGGCTACACCTTC.

The rearrangement links TRBV10-3 to TRBJ2-1; D call uncertain. Germline CDR1 and CDR2: ENHRY and SYGVKD. The CDR3 sequence is 18 residues long. The V end was cut by 0 bases, the J end by 4 bases, with 19 bases between. The CDR3 DNA is TGTGCCATCAGTGAGTCAGCATCTATGCCGAACCTTTACAATGAGCAGTTCTTC. Translation: CAISESASMPNLYNEQFF.

The chain carries TRBV4-1 and TRBJ1-5, with D unresolved. Trimming cost V 0 bases and J 3 bases, with 9 bases left between them. In germline, CDR1 is MGHRA, CDR2 YSYEKL. The CDR3 extends over 15 amino acids. This CDR3 reads CASSQEGWTNQPQHF. The CDR3 region has the DNA TGCGCCAGCAGCCAAGAAGGGTGGACCAATCAGCCCCAGCATTTT.

The chain has TRBV6-5 and TRBJ2-7; 8 bases are shared with TRBD1. J lost 3 bases, V lost 7 bases, and 8 bases had no gene match. CDR1 MNHEY and CDR2 SVGAGI come from the germline V gene. The CDR3 extends over 14 amino acids. The CDR3 protein is CASTSGQGFYEQYF. The DNA of the CDR3 is TGTGCCAGCACCTCTGGACAGGGATTCTACGAGCAGTACTTC.

V gene TRBV4-2 combines with J gene TRBJ2-7, with TRBD1 matching over 9 bases. Losses at the gene ends were 2 bases for V and 4 bases for J; bases not matched to a gene: 6. The CDR3 sequence is 15 residues long. Germline V gene lookup returns CDR1 LGHNA and CDR2 YNFKEQ. The CDR3 reads CASSQPGQGIYEQYF. The CDR3 DNA sequence: TGTGCCAGCAGCCAACCGGGACAGGGAATTTACGAGCAGTACTTC.

V usage is TRBV5-1 and J usage is TRBJ2-3; D may be TRBD1 (5 bases). CDR3 length: 15 residues. Deletions cut 1 base from V and 3 bases from J, with 12 bases between. CDR1 is SGHRS, CDR2 YFSETQ, per germline. CDR3 sequence (DNA): TGCGCCAGCAGCTTGCTTAACAGGATGACAGATACGCAGTATTTT. It is translated as CASSLLNRMTDTQYF.

The chain joins TRBV2 to TRBJ2-1, with 11 bases aligning to TRBD2. J lost 4 bases, V lost 5 bases, and 19 bases had no gene match. CDR1 is SNHLY, CDR2 FYNNEI, per germline. The CDR3 is made up of 20 amino acids. Written as DNA, the CDR3 is TGTGCCAGCAGTTCCCCGGGGGGGACTAGCGGTTACCAACGGTACAATGAGCAGTTCTTC. Translation gives CASSSPGGTSGYQRYNEQFF.

The chain has TRBV3-1 (or the pseudogene TRBV3-2) and TRBJ1-4; no reliable D call. V dropped 3 bases and J dropped 4 bases, with 6 bases sitting between them. The CDR3 sequence is 13 residues long. CDR1 LGHDT and CDR2 YNNKEL come from the germline V gene (reference sequence). The CDR3 DNA reads as TGTGCCAGCAGCCATCGGGGTAATGAAAAACTGTTTTTT. Its translation is CASSHRGNEKLFF.

The chain is built from TRBV6-1 and TRBJ1-5; D is unresolved. The V end lost 1 base, the J end lost 1 base, and 8 bases lay between the germline ends. The CDR3 consists of 15 residues. Germline V gene data show CDR1 as MNHNS and CDR2 as SASEGT. The CDR3 region has the DNA TGTGCCAGCAGTGAAGAATGGGTCAGCAATCAGCCCCAGCATTTT. It codes for CASSEEWVSNQPQHF.

The J gene is TRBJ1-1, the V gene TRBV27; maybe TRBD1 (5 bases). The CDR3 consists of 12 residues. Trimming pared 3 bases from V and 8 bases from J, leaving 10 bases between. CDR1 and CDR2 from the germline V gene are MNHEY and SMNVEV (reference sequence). This chain's CDR3 is CASSFRGTEAFF. DNA of the CDR3: TGTGCCAGCAGTTTTCGCGGGACGGAAGCTTTCTTT.

The chain has TRBV9 and TRBJ1-5; the D is unclear. Germline V gene sequence: CDR1 SGDLS, CDR2 YYNGEE. The CDR3 totals 14 residues. V was cut by 5 bases and J by 0 bases, with 9 bases left in between. The chain's CDR3 is CASSSKPSNQPQHF. CDR3 sequence (DNA): TGTGCCAGCAGTTCTAAGCCTAGCAATCAGCCCCAGCATTTT. The whole variable domain, filled in from reference TRBV9 and TRBJ1-5, reads DSGVTQTPKHLITATGQRVTLRCSPRSGDLSVYWYQQSLDQGLQFLIQYYNGEERAKGNILERFSAQQFPDLHSELNLSSLELGDSALYFCASSSKPSNQPQHFGDGTRLSIL.

The chain couples TRBV3-1 (or the pseudogene TRBV3-2) to TRBJ2-3; possible D gene TRBD1, 6 bases. The germline V gene has CDR1 LGHDT and CDR2 YNNKEL (reference sequence). The CDR3 length is 17 residues. Trimming took off 4 bases at V and 0 bases at J, with 17 bases between the two ends. DNA for the CDR3: TGTGCCAGCAGCCCCAGCGGCAGGGGCGGGAGCACAGATACGCAGTATTTT. It specifies CASSPSGRGGSTDTQYF.

Note on this clone: The sample has other DNA sequences that encode this CDR3 too. The rearrangement uses TRBV28 and TRBJ1-2; D is perhaps TRBD1 (6 bases). In germline, CDR1 is MDHEN, CDR2 SYDVKM. The V and J ends lost 2 bases and 8 bases respectively, with 12 bases between them. This CDR3 has 13 amino acids. CDR3 in amino acids: CASSLRQGNGYTF. CDR3 nucleotide sequence: TGTGCCAGCAGTTTAAGGCAGGGGAACGGCTACACCTTC.

The V gene is TRBV9, the J gene TRBJ2-2; TRBD1 or TRBD2 may be the D gene (5 bases each). V was shortened by 3 bases and J by 5 bases, with 8 bases between the two germline ends. CDR1 and CDR2 from the germline V gene are SGDLS and YYNGEE. The CDR3 sequence is 13 residues long. The CDR3 protein is CASSARGTGELFF. The CDR3 DNA reads TGTGCCAGCAGCGCGAGGGGTACCGGGGAGCTGTTTTTT.

J is TRBJ1-4 and V is TRBV27; no clear D gene. V was trimmed by 8 bases and J by 2 bases, leaving 6 bases between them. Germline V gene sequence: CDR1 MNHEY, CDR2 SMNVEV (reference sequence). This CDR3 comprises 12 residues. CDR3: CASGNTNEKLFF. In DNA form, the CDR3 reads TGTGCCAGCGGGAATACTAATGAAAAACTGTTTTTT.

This clone has only one observation. This CDR3 is CASSLAETGYTF. The CDR3 DNA sequence: TGTGCCAGCAGCTTAGCAGAGACGGGCTACACCTTC. The gene calls are TRBV11-2 and TRBJ1-2; D is uncertain. Per the germline V gene, CDR1 is SGHAT and CDR2 is FQNNGV. CDR3 size: 12 residues. The germline V and J ends were trimmed by 1 base and 8 bases, with 8 bases remaining between them.

Here the CDR3 reads CASSSPGRQPYEQYF. In DNA form, the CDR3 reads TGTGCCAGCAGTTCCCCGGGTCGACAACCCTACGAGCAGTACTTC. The gene calls are TRBV28 and TRBJ2-7; no firm D call. The V and J ends lost 4 bases and 2 bases respectively, with 15 bases between them. There are 15 residues in the CDR3. CDR1 is MDHEN and CDR2 is SYDVKM in the germline V gene.

This sequence joins TRBV30 and TRBJ1-3; a weak D match, TRBD1 (6 bases). CDR1 is GTSNPN, CDR2 SVGIG, per germline (reference sequence). The V and J ends lost 8 bases and 0 bases respectively, with 14 bases between them. The CDR3 sequence is 14 residues long. CDR3 residues: CAMGQPFSGNTIYF. The CDR3 coding sequence is TGTGCCATGGGACAACCATTCTCTGGAAACACCATATATTTT.

The V gene is TRBV10-2, the J gene TRBJ1-5, with D possibly TRBD1 on 5 matching bases. This CDR3 has 15 residues. In germline, CDR1 is WSHSY, CDR2 SAAADI. The V end was cut by 7 bases, the J end by 2 bases, with 15 bases between. The DNA of the CDR3 is TGCGCCAGCACTCGAGCGGGGGGTGGCAATCAGCCCCAGCATTTT. Translated, it gives CASTRAGGGNQPQHF.

The chain carries TRBV2 and TRBJ1-5; TRBD1 aligns across 7 bases. V lost 1 base, J lost 6 bases, and 6 bases stayed unmatched. CDR1 is SNHLY, CDR2 FYNNEI, per germline. The CDR3 is 15 amino acids. CDR3 in amino acids: CASSEDSTGTQPQHF. In DNA form, the CDR3 reads TGTGCCAGCAGTGAAGATTCGACAGGGACTCAGCCCCAGCATTTT.

The chain has TRBV5-1 and TRBJ2-1; 12 bases are shared with TRBD2. The CDR3 is 18 residues long. V trimming: 1 base; J trimming: 8 bases; junction bases outside the gene matches: 13. CDR1 and CDR2 from the germline V gene are SGHRS and YFSETQ. The CDR3 reads CASSLRLAGGRVVHEQFF. The CDR3 bases are TGCGCCAGCAGCTTGAGGCTAGCGGGGGGGCGAGTGGTACATGAGCAGTTCTTC.

CDR3 sequence (DNA): TGTGCCACCAGTCCCTCAGGGGCGCGAGGTGAAAAACTGTTTTTT. Its protein product is CATSPSGARGEKLFF. The chain is built from TRBV24-1 and TRBJ1-4, with D possibly being TRBD1 (6 bases). Trimming cost V 6 bases and J 7 bases, with 17 bases left between them. This CDR3 has 15 residues. Germline lookup yields CDR1 KGHDR and CDR2 SFDVKD.

This clone was recorded only once. The CDR3 here is CASSINVGGQRNTEAFF. DNA of the CDR3: TGTGCCAGCAGCATAAATGTTGGGGGTCAGCGGAACACTGAAGCTTTCTTT. The chain carries TRBV7-2 and TRBJ1-1, with a weak D call TRBD1 (5 bases). The CDR3 is made up of 17 amino acids. From germline, CDR1 is SGHTA and CDR2 FQGNSA. V dropped 5 bases and J dropped 1 base, with 20 bases sitting between them.